This TCR beta chain was captured by sequencing in a study of blood T cell repertoires in COVID-19. For the study at large: Donors in the United States, Italy and Spain gave samples during acute or convalescent COVID-19. PBMCs, B-cell-depleted T cells, or T cells were the source of the cDNA or gDNA that made up the material.

Original methodology: Reference gene primer amplification in the assay estimated nucleated cell counts. Data came from immunoSEQ multiplex PCR; TCRdb stores just in-frame clones and leaves some out. The D gene and trimming were derived from the DNA, and the V and J assignments and clone size from that table. The sample lists around 200,000 clones; just over 85% were seen once. This clone was seen only a few times. The V end lost 2 bases, the J end lost 10 bases, and 8 bases lay between the germline ends. CDR1 is LNHDA and CDR2 is SQIVND in the germline V gene (reference sequence). This CDR3 region has 11 residues.

The V and J genes are TRBV19 and TRBJ1-1, with no clear D. The TCR comes from a man older than 75 with acute or convalescent COVID-19. Sequenced material: peripheral blood. CDR3 bases: TGTGCCAGTAGTATAAACCGGGGAGCTTTCTTT. Encoded protein: CASSINRGAFF. Together with reference TRBV19 and TRBJ1-1, the CDR3 gives the full variable domain: DGGITQSPKYLFRKEGQNVTLSCEQNLNHDAMYWYRQDPGQGLRLIYYSQIVNDFQKGDIAEGYSVSREKKESFPLTVTSAQKNPTAFYLCASSINRGAFFGQGTRLTVV.